The entry below describes one TCR beta chain. J was trimmed by 2 bases and V by 0 bases; bases with no gene match: 3. The CDR3 contains 16 residues. The V gene's germline CDR1 is MNHEY and CDR2 SVGAGI. The data originate from a study of control samples from healthy donors and cancer patients. The assay was immunoSEQ multiplex PCR, and TCRdb's table has in-frame clones only and misses some. The sample has some 98,000 clones, approximately 88% seen once. The clonotype originates from a man between 65 and 85 years old with lung cancer. Sequencing was performed on PBMCs. The chain couples TRBV6-5 to TRBJ2-7, with 11 bases that match TRBD2. Here the CDR3 reads CASSYSIAGGPYEQYF. In nucleotides, the CDR3 is TGTGCCAGCAGTTACTCGATAGCGGGGGGGCCCTACGAGCAGTACTTC.